This TCR beta chain came from a study of blood T cells in healthy people across ages. Study-wide results and limits: In long-lived donors, naive CD4+ cell counts and diversity exceeded those of aged donors.

Germline V gene sequence: CDR1 SQVTM, CDR2 ANQGSEA. Trimming cost V 2 bases and J 3 bases; bases outside gene matches: 5. The CDR3 consists of 14 residues. In this sample, this clonotype turned up a few times. Its antigen is unidentified. The study isolated at least 7 million PBMCs from each sample. Total RNA, at least 6 micrograms per sample, came from PBMCs. For the second PCR, which ran for about 7 to 11 cycles, a sample-barcoded 5' primer and a J-beta primer mix were used. Each cDNA was tagged by a template-switch adaptor containing 12 random nucleotides. From the 5' RACE reads, TCRdb called clonotypes with MiXCR, one entry per CDR3 protein. The data show more than 650,000 distinct CDR3 sequences, over 20% seen once.

The specimen was blood. J is TRBJ2-5 and V is TRBV29-1; TRBD1 matches 8 bases. The sequence was collected from a man aged 65 to 79 in good health. The CDR3 loop is CSVEPGTGKETQYF. CDR3 nucleotide sequence: TGCAGCGTTGAACCAGGGACAGGAAAAGAGACCCAGTACTTC.